The next 22 T cell receptor beta chains were all read from a single sample in a study of cytomegalovirus exposure and HLA in healthy donors. 13 Jbeta primers and 60 Vbeta primers were used for the PCR. Some clones are missing from TCRdb's copy, which holds only in-frame ones; the method was immunoSEQ multiplex PCR. The data hold more than 95,000 clones, with around 75% observed a single time. The sequenced sample consisted of PBMCs. The receptors stem from a woman in her forties or fifties in good health and CMV-seropositive.

The J gene is TRBJ2-7, the V gene TRBV5-4; the match to TRBD1 covers 10 bases. CDR1 and CDR2 (germline): SGHNT, YYREEE (reference sequence). Germline trimming cut 0 bases from V and 2 bases from J; bases unmatched to any gene: 5. CDR3 length: 16 residues. The CDR3 region has the DNA TGTGCCAGCAGCTTGGGGGGACAGGGGACTACCTACGAGCAGTACTTC. Its protein product is CASSLGGQGTTYEQYF.

This clone turned up a few times. The chain carries TRBV25-1 and TRBJ1-4; tentatively, D is TRBD1 (6 bases). The germline CDR1 and CDR2 sequences are MGHDK and SYGVNS. This CDR3 is 14 amino acids long. V was shortened by 5 bases and J by 8 bases, with 15 bases between the two germline ends. CDR3 sequence: CASSPLTGGEKLFF. CDR3 DNA: TGTGCCAGCAGTCCGCTGACAGGTGGGGAAAAACTGTTTTTT.

This clone occurred once. This chain connects TRBV7-3 to TRBJ2-7; 10 nucleotides line up with TRBD1. The trim removed 2 bases at V and 5 bases at J, leaving 6 bases unmatched. This CDR3 region has 15 residues. CDR1 and CDR2 (germline): SGHTA, FQGTGA. In DNA form, the CDR3 reads TGTGCCAGCAGCTTACGCGGGACAGGGGCCCACGAGCAGTACTTC. Encoded protein: CASSLRGTGAHEQYF.

The chain recombines TRBV9 with TRBJ1-4; TRBD1 agrees at 7 bases. The CDR3 covers 15 residues. J lost 7 bases, V lost 3 bases, and 9 bases had no gene match. Germline V gene data show CDR1 as SGDLS and CDR2 as YYNGEE. The chain's CDR3 is CASSATGTVGEKLFF. CDR3 DNA: TGTGCCAGCAGCGCCACCGGGACAGTGGGTGAAAAACTGTTTTTT.

The rearrangement uses TRBV7-2 and TRBJ2-2, with TRBD2 identical over 8 bases. The CDR3 covers 15 residues. V trimming: 3 bases; J trimming: 0 bases; junction bases outside the gene matches: 0. Germline V lookup: CDR1 SGHTA, CDR2 FQGNSA. The CDR3 DNA sequence: TGTGCCAGCAGCTTGGGACTAGCGAACACCGGGGAGCTGTTTTTT. The encoded protein is CASSLGLANTGELFF.

The chain is built from TRBV2 and TRBJ2-5, with D hard to call. The CDR3 extends over 11 amino acids. V was pared by 5 bases and J by 7 bases, with 8 bases between. Germline V lookup: CDR1 SNHLY, CDR2 FYNNEI. The CDR3 DNA is TGTGCCAGCAGTCCCCTCGGGACCCAGTACTTC. This codes for CASSPLGTQYF.

The chain carries TRBV11-3 and TRBJ2-3; no firm D call. The V gene's germline CDR1 is SGHNT and CDR2 YENEEA. Trimming shortened V by 3 bases and J by 0 bases, and 7 bases separated the two germline ends. There are 14 residues in the CDR3. For the CDR3, the DNA is TGTGCCAGCAGCTTGTCTCCGAGCACAGATACGCAGTATTTT. Translated, it gives CASSLSPSTDTQYF.

The rearrangement links TRBV6-5 to TRBJ2-7, with TRBD1 matching 10 bases. This CDR3 has 16 residues. V lost 0 bases and J lost 3; bases outside the gene matches: 5. Germline V gives CDR1 MNHEY, CDR2 SVGAGI. CDR3 amino acids: CASSYSWDRGFYEQYF. The CDR3 DNA sequence: TGTGCCAGCAGTTACTCCTGGGACAGGGGATTCTACGAGCAGTACTTC.

V and J are TRBV7-2 and TRBJ2-5; D remains unclear. In germline, CDR1 is SGHTA, CDR2 FQGNSA. Trimming shortened V by 1 base and J by 0 bases, and 6 bases separated the two germline ends. This CDR3 is built from 14 residues. The CDR3 sequence is CASSLDSYQETQYF. The CDR3 DNA reads as TGTGCCAGCAGCTTAGACAGTTACCAAGAGACCCAGTACTTC.

The chain recombines TRBV4-2 with TRBJ2-3, with 7 bases identical to TRBD2. The germline gives CDR1 LGHNA, CDR2 YNFKEQ. With 0 bases clipped from V and 6 bases from J, the junction kept 3 bases outside the gene matches. The CDR3 runs to 14 residues. The CDR3 protein is CASSQDGRVDTQYF. The CDR3 DNA follows: TGTGCCAGCAGCCAAGATGGGAGGGTGGATACGCAGTATTTT.

In the case of this clone: The same CDR3 also results from other DNA sequences found in this sample. The V call is TRBV5-1, the J call TRBJ2-5, with 7 bases that match TRBD1. V shed 3 bases, J shed 1 base, and the junction held 3 bases outside the gene matches. The germline V gene encodes CDR1 SGHRS and CDR2 YFSETQ. This CDR3 region has 14 residues. DNA of the CDR3: TGCGCCAGCAGCTCTGGGACAGTCCAAGAGACCCAGTACTTC. This sequence encodes CASSSGTVQETQYF.

This clone was detected a few times. The chain uses TRBV29-1 and TRBJ2-5; TRBD1 might be the D (6 bases). Germline CDR1 is SQVTM and CDR2 is ANQGSEA. V lost 6 bases to trimming and J lost 4 bases, with 15 bases between them. The length of the CDR3 is 13 residues. The CDR3 DNA sequence: TGCAGCGTGACACAGGGTCCGGTAGAGACCCAGTACTTC. Residues: CSVTQGPVETQYF.

The chain recombines TRBV29-1 with TRBJ1-1; D remains ambiguous. The CDR3 has 11 amino acids. Germline values: CDR1 SQVTM, CDR2 ANQGSEA. Trimming took 8 bases from V and 7 from J, leaving 14 bases between them. In DNA, the CDR3 is TGCAGCACTCTCAAGGAGTTTGAAGCTTTCTTT. Protein: CSTLKEFEAFF.

The CDR3 protein is CASSQEGRGSNEQYF. In DNA form, the CDR3 reads TGTGCCAGCAGCCAAGAGGGCAGGGGAAGCAACGAGCAGTACTTC. The chain recombines TRBV14 with TRBJ2-7; the D gene is possibly TRBD1 (6 bases). Germline CDR1 SGHDN, CDR2 FVKESK. The V and J ends lost 0 bases and 5 bases respectively, with 14 bases between them. The CDR3 length is 15 residues. Using reference TRBV14 and TRBJ2-7 for the parts outside the CDR3, the full variable domain is EAGVTQFPSHSVIEKGQTVTLRCDPISGHDNLYWYRRVMGKEIKFLLHFVKESKQDESGMPNNRFLAERTGGTYSTLKVQPAELEDSGVYFCASSQEGRGSNEQYFGPGTRLTVT.

The V gene is TRBV7-8, the J gene TRBJ2-3; 7 bases are a match to TRBD1. CDR3 length: 14 residues. Germline V gene lookup returns CDR1 SGHVS and CDR2 FQNEAQ. J gave up 4 bases and V 3 bases, and 4 bases lay outside the gene matches. The CDR3 nucleotides are TGTGCCAGCAGCTTCTGGACAGGTCCAGATACGCAGTATTTT. It is translated as CASSFWTGPDTQYF.

The rearrangement links TRBV4-3 to TRBJ2-7, with D unclear. The CDR3 length is 12 residues. The V gene's germline CDR1 is LGHNA and CDR2 YSLEER. The V gene lost 5 bases and the J gene lost 7 bases, with 12 bases spanning the gap. The CDR3 coding sequence is TGCGCCAGCAGCGTCCCGGGTGGGGAGCAGTACTTC. Translation: CASSVPGGEQYF.

The rearrangement uses TRBV7-2 and TRBJ2-1; D is ambiguous. V was cut by 5 bases and J by 8 bases, with 22 bases left in between. There are 16 residues in the CDR3. The V gene's germline CDR1 is SGHTA and CDR2 FQGNSA. The DNA of the CDR3 is TGTGCCAGCAGCCTGGGTCGCGGCATTTTATTCGATGAGCAGTTCTTC. Its protein is CASSLGRGILFDEQFF.

V usage is TRBV10-2 and J usage is TRBJ2-7; 8 bases line up with TRBD2. The CDR3 contains 13 residues. Germline lookup yields CDR1 WSHSY and CDR2 SAAADI. V dropped 8 bases and J dropped 5; count of bases not matched to a gene: 8. CDR3 sequence (DNA): TGCGCCAGCCCCGGGGGGGGGAACCACGAGCAGTACTTC. Protein sequence: CASPGGGNHEQYF.

The chain has TRBV15 and TRBJ1-1; D gene uncertain. The CDR3 runs to 16 residues. The germline V gene encodes CDR1 LNHNV and CDR2 YYDKDF (reference sequence). With 0 bases removed from V and 0 bases from J, the gap between germline ends came to 11 bases. CDR3 DNA: TGTGCCACCAGCAGAGATATGGGCAGGCTGAACACTGAAGCTTTCTTT. Amino acids: CATSRDMGRLNTEAFF.

The rearrangement uses TRBV6-1 and TRBJ1-1; D ambiguous. V was pared by 4 bases and J by 0 bases, with 12 bases between. The CDR3 has 15 residues. CDR1 is MNHNS and CDR2 is SASEGT in the germline V gene. As DNA, the CDR3 is TGTGCCAGCAGTGCGCAACAGACTATGAACACTGAAGCTTTCTTT. It yields the protein CASSAQQTMNTEAFF.

This clone was counted a single time. The rearrangement links TRBV5-1 to TRBJ2-5; 7 nucleotides match TRBD1. V lost 0 bases, J lost 2 bases, and 7 bases stayed unmatched. This CDR3 contains 16 residues. The V gene's germline CDR1 is SGHRS and CDR2 YFSETQ. The CDR3 region has the DNA TGCGCCAGCAGCTTGGCACCACCGGGACAGCAAGAGACCCAGTACTTC. Its translation is CASSLAPPGQQETQYF.

The V and J genes are TRBV11-3 and TRBJ1-1, with D possibly TRBD1 on 6 matching bases. CDR1 is SGHNT and CDR2 is YENEEA in the germline V gene. V lost 0 bases and J 9 bases, leaving 11 bases between the germline ends. The CDR3 has 13 amino acids. CDR3 in DNA: TGTGCCAGCAGCTTAGATACAGGACAGAAAGCTTTCTTT. This encodes CASSLDTGQKAFF.